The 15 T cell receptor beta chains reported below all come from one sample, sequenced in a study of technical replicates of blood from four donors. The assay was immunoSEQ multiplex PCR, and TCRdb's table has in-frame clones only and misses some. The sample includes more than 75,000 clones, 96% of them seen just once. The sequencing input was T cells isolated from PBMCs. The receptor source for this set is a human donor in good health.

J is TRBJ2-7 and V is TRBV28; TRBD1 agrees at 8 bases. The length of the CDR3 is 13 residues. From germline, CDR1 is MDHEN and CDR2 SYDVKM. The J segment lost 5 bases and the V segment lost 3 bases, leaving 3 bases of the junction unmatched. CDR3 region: CASSFGQGDEQYF. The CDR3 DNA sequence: TGTGCCAGCAGTTTCGGACAGGGTGACGAGCAGTACTTC.

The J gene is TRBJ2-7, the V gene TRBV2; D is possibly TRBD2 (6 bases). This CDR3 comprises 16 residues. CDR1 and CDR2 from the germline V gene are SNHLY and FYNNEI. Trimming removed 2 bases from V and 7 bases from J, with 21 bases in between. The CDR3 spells CASSETEIEFGGEQYF. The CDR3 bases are TGTGCCAGCAGTGAAACCGAGATAGAATTTGGAGGGGAGCAGTACTTC.

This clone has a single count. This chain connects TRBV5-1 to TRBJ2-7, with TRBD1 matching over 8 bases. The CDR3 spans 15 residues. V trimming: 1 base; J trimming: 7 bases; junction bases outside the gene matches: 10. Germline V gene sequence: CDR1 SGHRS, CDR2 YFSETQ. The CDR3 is CASSLLGTGMREQYF. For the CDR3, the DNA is TGCGCCAGCAGCTTGTTAGGGACAGGAATGCGGGAGCAGTACTTC.

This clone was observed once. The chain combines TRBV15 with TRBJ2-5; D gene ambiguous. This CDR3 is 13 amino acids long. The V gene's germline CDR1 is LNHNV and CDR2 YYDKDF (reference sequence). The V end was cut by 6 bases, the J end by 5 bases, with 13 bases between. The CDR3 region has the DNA TGTGCCACCAGATCCTCTAGTTTCGAGACCCAGTACTTC. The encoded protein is CATRSSSFETQYF.

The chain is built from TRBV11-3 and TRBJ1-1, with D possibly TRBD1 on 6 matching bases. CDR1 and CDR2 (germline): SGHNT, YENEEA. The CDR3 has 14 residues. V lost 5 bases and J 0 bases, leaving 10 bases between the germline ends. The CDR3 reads CASSQGQLNTEAFF. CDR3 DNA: TGTGCCAGCAGCCAAGGACAGTTGAACACTGAAGCTTTCTTT.

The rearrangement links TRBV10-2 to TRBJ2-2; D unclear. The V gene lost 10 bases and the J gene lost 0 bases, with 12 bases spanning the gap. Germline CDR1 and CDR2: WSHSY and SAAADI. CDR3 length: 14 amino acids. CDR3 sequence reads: CATTPPANTGELFF. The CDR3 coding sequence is TGCGCCACCACCCCACCGGCGAACACCGGGGAGCTGTTTTTT.

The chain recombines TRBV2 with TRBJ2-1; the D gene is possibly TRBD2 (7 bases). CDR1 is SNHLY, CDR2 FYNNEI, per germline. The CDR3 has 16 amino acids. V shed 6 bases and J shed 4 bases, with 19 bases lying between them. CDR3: CASRSSGWGAYNEQFF. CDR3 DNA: TGTGCCAGCAGGTCTAGCGGATGGGGGGCGTACAATGAGCAGTTCTTC.

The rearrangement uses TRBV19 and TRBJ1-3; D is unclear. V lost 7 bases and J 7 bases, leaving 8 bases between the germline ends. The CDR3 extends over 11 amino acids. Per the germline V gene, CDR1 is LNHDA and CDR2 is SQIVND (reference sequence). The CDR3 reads CASTSRNTIYF. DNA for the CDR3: TGTGCCAGTACCTCGCGGAACACCATATATTTT.

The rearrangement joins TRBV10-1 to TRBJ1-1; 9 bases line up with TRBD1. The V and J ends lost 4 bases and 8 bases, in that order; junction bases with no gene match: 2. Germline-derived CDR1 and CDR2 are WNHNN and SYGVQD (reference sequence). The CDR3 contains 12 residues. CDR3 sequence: CASSGDRVEAFF. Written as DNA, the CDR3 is TGCGCCAGCAGTGGGGACAGGGTGGAAGCTTTCTTT.

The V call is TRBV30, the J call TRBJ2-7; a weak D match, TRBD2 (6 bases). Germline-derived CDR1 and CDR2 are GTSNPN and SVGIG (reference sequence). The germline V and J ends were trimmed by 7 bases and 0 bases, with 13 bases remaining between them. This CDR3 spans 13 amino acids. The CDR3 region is CASDGSPSYEQYF. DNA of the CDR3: TGTGCCTCTGACGGGAGCCCCTCCTACGAGCAGTACTTC.

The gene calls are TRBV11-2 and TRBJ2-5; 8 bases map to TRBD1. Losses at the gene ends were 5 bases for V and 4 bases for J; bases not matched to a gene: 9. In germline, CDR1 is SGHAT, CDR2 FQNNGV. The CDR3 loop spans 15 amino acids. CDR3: CASSLPGQARETQYF. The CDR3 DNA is TGTGCCAGCAGCCTACCGGGACAGGCAAGAGAGACCCAGTACTTC. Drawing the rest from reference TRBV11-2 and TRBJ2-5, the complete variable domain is EAGVAQSPRYKIIEKRQSVAFWCNPISGHATLYWYQQILGQGPKLLIQFQNNGVVDDSQLPKDRFSAERLKGVDSTLKIQPAKLEDSAVYLCASSLPGQARETQYFGPGTRLLVL.

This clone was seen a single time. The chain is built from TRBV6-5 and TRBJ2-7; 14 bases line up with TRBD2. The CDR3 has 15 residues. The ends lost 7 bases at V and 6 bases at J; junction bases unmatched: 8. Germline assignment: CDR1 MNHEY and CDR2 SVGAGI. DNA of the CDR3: TGTGCCAGCACCCCCGGGACTAGCGGGAGTGGCGAGCAGTACTTC. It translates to CASTPGTSGSGEQYF.

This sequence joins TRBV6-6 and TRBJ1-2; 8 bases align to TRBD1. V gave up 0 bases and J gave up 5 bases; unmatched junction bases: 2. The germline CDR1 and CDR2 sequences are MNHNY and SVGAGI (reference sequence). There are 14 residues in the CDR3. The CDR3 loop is CASSYSDREYGYTF. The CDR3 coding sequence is TGTGCCAGCAGTTACTCGGACAGGGAATATGGCTACACCTTC.

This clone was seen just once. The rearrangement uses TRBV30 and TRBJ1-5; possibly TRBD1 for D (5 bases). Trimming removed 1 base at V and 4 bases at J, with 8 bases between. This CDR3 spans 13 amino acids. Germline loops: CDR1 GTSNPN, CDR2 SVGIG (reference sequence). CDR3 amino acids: CAWSAQENQPQHF. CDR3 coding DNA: TGTGCCTGGAGTGCACAGGAGAATCAGCCCCAGCATTTT.

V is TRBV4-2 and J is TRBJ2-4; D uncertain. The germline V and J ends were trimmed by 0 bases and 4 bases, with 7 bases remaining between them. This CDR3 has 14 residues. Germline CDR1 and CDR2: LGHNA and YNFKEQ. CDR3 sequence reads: CASSQDPQKNIQYF. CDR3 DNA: TGTGCCAGCAGCCAAGATCCCCAGAAAAACATTCAGTACTTC.